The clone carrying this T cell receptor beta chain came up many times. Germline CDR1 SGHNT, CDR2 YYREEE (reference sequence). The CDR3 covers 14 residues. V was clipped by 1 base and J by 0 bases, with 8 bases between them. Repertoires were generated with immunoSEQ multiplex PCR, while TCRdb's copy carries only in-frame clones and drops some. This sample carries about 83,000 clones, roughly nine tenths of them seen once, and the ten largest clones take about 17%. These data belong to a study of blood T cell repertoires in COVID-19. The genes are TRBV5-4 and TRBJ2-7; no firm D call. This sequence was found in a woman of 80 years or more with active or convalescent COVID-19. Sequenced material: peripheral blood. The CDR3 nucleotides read TGTGCCAGCAGCTTGTTACAGCCCTCCTACGAGCAGTACTTC. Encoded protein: CASSLLQPSYEQYF. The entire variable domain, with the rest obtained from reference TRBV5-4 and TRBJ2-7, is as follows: ETGVTQSPTHLIKTRGQQVTLRCSSQSGHNTVSWYQQALGQGPQFIFQYYREEENGRGNFPPRFSGLQFPNYSSELNVNALELDDSALYLCASSLLQPSYEQYFGPGTRLTVT.